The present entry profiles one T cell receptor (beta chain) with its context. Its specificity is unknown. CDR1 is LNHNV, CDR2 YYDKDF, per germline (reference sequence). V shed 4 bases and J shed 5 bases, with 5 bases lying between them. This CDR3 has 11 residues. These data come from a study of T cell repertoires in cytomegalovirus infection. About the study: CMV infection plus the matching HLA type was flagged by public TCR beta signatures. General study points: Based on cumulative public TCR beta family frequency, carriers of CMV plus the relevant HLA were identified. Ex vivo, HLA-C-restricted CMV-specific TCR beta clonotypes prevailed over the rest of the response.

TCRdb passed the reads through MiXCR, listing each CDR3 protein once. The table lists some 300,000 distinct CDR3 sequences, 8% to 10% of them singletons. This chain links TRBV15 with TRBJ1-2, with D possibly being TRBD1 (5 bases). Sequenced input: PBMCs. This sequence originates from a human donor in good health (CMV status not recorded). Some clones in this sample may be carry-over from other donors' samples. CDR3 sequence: CATSTGYGYTF. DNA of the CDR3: TGTGCCACCAGCACAGGGTATGGCTACACCTTC.